The 32 T cell receptor beta chains reported below all come from one sample, sequenced in a study of cytomegalovirus exposure and HLA in healthy donors. PCR primers comprised 60 Vbeta and 13 Jbeta primers. Assay used: immunoSEQ multiplex PCR; TCRdb lists only in-frame clones, some missing. The top ten hold 3.9% of the sample, which has about 94,000 clones, more than 60% seen once. The sequencing sample was made of PBMCs. These receptors originate from a man in his thirties or forties in good health and CMV-seronegative.

The genes are TRBV29-1 and TRBJ2-5, with 9 bases that match TRBD1. With V trimmed by 3 bases and J by 5 bases, 13 bases remained unmatched. The CDR3 totals 16 residues. Germline CDR1 is SQVTM and CDR2 is ANQGSEA. DNA of the CDR3: TGCAGCGTTGAGCTTCCGGGACAGGGAGGAGAGGAGACCCAGTACTTC. Its translation is CSVELPGQGGEETQYF. The full variable domain, its missing parts supplied by reference TRBV29-1 and TRBJ2-5, is SAVISQKPSRDICQRGTSLTIQCQVDSQVTMMFWYRQQPGQSLTLIATANQGSEATYESGFVIDKFPISRPNLTFSTLTVSNMSPEDSSIYLCSVELPGQGGEETQYFGPGTRLLVL.

V gene TRBV29-1 combines with J gene TRBJ2-3; D is undetermined. Deletions cut 3 bases from V and 0 bases from J, with 10 bases between. CDR1 is SQVTM, CDR2 ANQGSEA, per germline. The CDR3 extends over 14 amino acids. This CDR3 reads CSVDGQTSTDTQYF. For the CDR3, the DNA is TGCAGCGTTGACGGTCAAACTAGCACAGATACGCAGTATTTT.

This chain connects TRBV7-8 to TRBJ2-5; D perhaps matches TRBD1 (6 bases). The V end lost 5 bases, the J end lost 0 bases, and 13 bases lay between the germline ends. The CDR3 extends over 15 amino acids. Germline-derived CDR1 and CDR2 are SGHVS and FQNEAQ. CDR3 in amino acids: CASSTLGQNQETQYF. The CDR3 bases are TGTGCCAGCAGCACCCTAGGACAGAACCAAGAGACCCAGTACTTC.

The chain joins TRBV11-2 to TRBJ2-7; D might be TRBD1 (6 bases). The CDR3 totals 15 residues. The germline gives CDR1 SGHAT, CDR2 FQNNGV. V dropped 5 bases and J dropped 3 bases, with 17 bases sitting between them. This CDR3 reads CASSLEQGEVYEQYF. DNA for the CDR3: TGTGCCAGCAGCCTTGAACAGGGTGAGGTCTACGAGCAGTACTTC.

This clone was detected a few times. The chain links TRBV6-5 to TRBJ2-7; TRBD2 might be the D (6 bases). The CDR3 totals 14 residues. V gave up 8 bases and J gave up 6 bases, with 20 bases separating them. Germline V lookup: CDR1 MNHEY, CDR2 SVGAGI. The DNA of the CDR3 is TGTGCCAGCCGCGGGACTCAACAAGGTGGCGAGCAGTACTTC. This translates into CASRGTQQGGEQYF.

V gene TRBV5-4 combines with J gene TRBJ1-4; TRBD1 might be the D (5 bases). This CDR3 contains 14 residues. Germline CDR1 and CDR2: SGHNT and YYREEE (reference sequence). V lost 1 base and J 8 bases, leaving 12 bases between the germline ends. The CDR3 loop is CASSLKQGREKLFF. In DNA, the CDR3 is TGTGCCAGCAGCTTGAAGCAGGGTAGGGAAAAACTGTTTTTT.

The V and J genes are TRBV7-3 and TRBJ1-1, with 12 nucleotides matching TRBD1. The germline CDR1 and CDR2 sequences are SGHTA and FQGTGA. V was clipped by 1 base and J by 10 bases; unmatched bases: 25. The CDR3 contains 21 residues. Here the CDR3 reads CASSLMRWDRGRWVGAGRAFF. CDR3 DNA: TGTGCCAGCAGCTTAATGCGATGGGACAGGGGGCGCTGGGTGGGGGCCGGGCGAGCTTTCTTT.

J is TRBJ2-1 and V is TRBV9, with TRBD1 as a possible D gene (5 bases). CDR1 is SGDLS and CDR2 is YYNGEE in the germline V gene. With 0 bases removed from V and 7 bases from J, the gap between germline ends came to 17 bases. This CDR3 comprises 16 residues. Here the CDR3 reads CASSVGRLGQKNEQFF. The CDR3 DNA reads TGTGCCAGCAGCGTAGGTCGTCTCGGACAAAAAAATGAGCAGTTCTTC.

The chain uses TRBV5-8 and TRBJ2-7; D ambiguous. The V end was cut by 4 bases, the J end by 2 bases, with 4 bases between. The CDR3 runs 11 residues. Germline V CDR1 and CDR2: SGHTS, YDEGEE. The chain's CDR3 is CASSPAYEQYF. CDR3 sequence (DNA): TGTGCCAGCAGCCCAGCCTACGAGCAGTACTTC. Drawing the rest from reference TRBV5-8 and TRBJ2-7, the complete variable domain is EAGVTQSPTHLIKTRGQQATLRCSPISGHTSVYWYQQALGLGLQFLLWYDEGEERNRGNFPPRFSGRQFPNYSSELNVNALELEDSALYLCASSPAYEQYFGPGTRLTVT.

This clone has only a few counts. This chain connects TRBV4-3 to TRBJ1-1; weak D call: TRBD1 (5 bases). The germline V gene encodes CDR1 LGHNA and CDR2 YSLEER. The CDR3 totals 13 residues. V lost 0 bases, J lost 10 bases, and 12 bases lay in between. CDR3 amino acids: CASSQDREGLAFF. CDR3 nucleotide sequence: TGCGCCAGCAGCCAAGACCGGGAGGGGTTAGCTTTCTTT.

The CDR3 reads CASLPRAGAFYEQYF. DNA of the CDR3: TGCGCCAGCCTCCCTAGGGCAGGGGCATTTTACGAGCAGTACTTC. V gene TRBV5-1 combines with J gene TRBJ2-5; possible D gene TRBD1, 6 bases. The end of the DNA aligns better with TRBJ2-7, so the J call may be wrong. CDR3 length: 15 amino acids. CDR1 SGHRS and CDR2 YFSETQ come from the germline V gene.

This clone occurred a few times. The chain joins TRBV10-3 to TRBJ2-1, with TRBD2 matching over 13 bases. This CDR3 is 18 amino acids long. With V trimmed by 4 bases and J by 3 bases, 9 bases remained unmatched. In germline, CDR1 is ENHRY, CDR2 SYGVKD. The chain's CDR3 is CAISAGTSGVSLYNEQFF. CDR3 bases: TGTGCCATCAGTGCCGGGACTAGCGGGGTTTCACTCTACAATGAGCAGTTCTTC.

This chain uses TRBV5-1 with TRBJ2-5, with 8 bases identical to TRBD2. Germline V gives CDR1 SGHRS, CDR2 YFSETQ. J was trimmed by 5 bases and V by 4 bases; bases with no gene match: 10. This CDR3 region has 15 residues. The chain's CDR3 is CASSPGGSLTETQYF. CDR3 DNA sequence: TGCGCCAGCAGCCCGGGAGGGAGTTTAACGGAGACCCAGTACTTC.

This chain uses TRBV5-1 with TRBJ2-1; 7 bases agree with TRBD2. Germline V gene data show CDR1 as SGHRS and CDR2 as YFSETQ. The CDR3 runs 14 residues. V was clipped by 5 bases and J by 2 bases; unmatched bases: 4. In DNA form, the CDR3 reads TGCGCCAGCAGTTATGGGGGGGCCTACAATGAGCAGTTCTTC. Translated: CASSYGGAYNEQFF. Full variable domain (rest looked up from reference TRBV5-1 and TRBJ2-1): KAGVTQTPRYLIKTRGQQVTLSCSPISGHRSVSWYQQTPGQGLQFLFEYFSETQRNKGNFPGRFSGRQFSNSRSEMNVSTLELGDSALYLCASSYGGAYNEQFFGPGTRLTVL.

Only a few counts were recorded for this clone. This chain connects TRBV4-1 to TRBJ1-6, with D unclear. Trimming took off 1 base at V and 0 bases at J, with 7 bases between the two ends. The CDR3 is 16 amino acids. Germline CDR1 and CDR2: MGHRA and YSYEKL. The CDR3 is CASSQVESSYNSPLHF. The CDR3 region has the DNA TGCGCCAGCAGCCAAGTCGAGAGCTCCTATAATTCACCCCTCCACTTT.

The chain employs TRBV19 and TRBJ2-7; weak D call: TRBD2 (6 bases). Germline-derived CDR1 and CDR2 are LNHDA and SQIVND (reference sequence). The ends were cut back, 7 bases at V and 6 bases at J, with 19 bases in the middle. There are 14 residues in the CDR3. The CDR3 DNA reads as TGTGCCAGTAACACCGGGAGTCAGAACTTCGAGCAGTACTTC. The encoded protein is CASNTGSQNFEQYF.

The chain links TRBV27 to TRBJ2-7; tentatively, D is TRBD1 (5 bases). The CDR3 is 12 amino acids. Trimming left V 4 bases short and J 4 bases short, with 8 bases between. CDR1 and CDR2 from the germline V gene are MNHEY and SMNVEV (reference sequence). CDR3 region: CASSSQGYEQYF. The CDR3 bases are TGTGCCAGCAGTTCCCAGGGATACGAGCAGTACTTC.

This rearrangement joins TRBV5-4 to TRBJ2-1, with 7 bases lining up with TRBD2. CDR3 length: 16 amino acids. Germline V gives CDR1 SGHNT, CDR2 YYREEE (reference sequence). After removal of 4 bases from V and 4 bases from J, the junction contained 11 bases not matched to a gene. In nucleotides, the CDR3 is TGTGCCAGCAGCCCCAATAGCGGGTTCAAGTACAATGAGCAGTTCTTC. Its protein product is CASSPNSGFKYNEQFF.

This chain connects TRBV29-1 to TRBJ2-7; 8 nucleotides match TRBD1. The CDR3 length is 14 residues. The junction had 11 bases not matched to a gene; V was cut back by 4 bases and J by 6 bases. The germline V gene encodes CDR1 SQVTM and CDR2 ANQGSEA. The DNA of the CDR3 is TGCAGCGTTGTCAGAGTTGGGGGACAGGCCGAGCAGTACTTC. It encodes CSVVRVGGQAEQYF.

This chain links TRBV14 with TRBJ2-1; 10 bases are shared with TRBD2. Per the germline V gene, CDR1 is SGHDN and CDR2 is FVKESK. The CDR3 is 17 amino acids. The V gene end was trimmed by 1 base and the J gene end by 3 bases; junction bases not matched to a gene: 6. For the CDR3, the DNA is TGTGCCAGCAGCCAAGCTAGCGGGAGTCGGGGCTACAATGAGCAGTTCTTC. Translated, it gives CASSQASGSRGYNEQFF.

This clone was seen more than once but under ten times. The chain employs TRBV7-9 and TRBJ2-7; 7 nucleotides line up with TRBD2. The V segment lost 1 base and the J segment 2 bases; nucleotides outside the gene matches: 2. Germline CDR1 reads SEHNR; CDR2 reads FQNEAQ (reference sequence). There are 14 residues in the CDR3. CDR3 protein: CASSLGSGAYEQYF. The CDR3 DNA sequence: TGTGCCAGCAGCTTAGGAAGCGGGGCCTACGAGCAGTACTTC.

The chain links TRBV5-4 to TRBJ2-7; 7 nucleotides line up with TRBD1. Germline CDR1 and CDR2: SGHNT and YYREEE (reference sequence). The CDR3 extends over 13 amino acids. J was trimmed by 3 bases and V by 2 bases; bases with no gene match: 2. The CDR3, as DNA: TGTGCCAGCAGCTTTTCAGGGGGCTACGAGCAGTACTTC. Translated, it gives CASSFSGGYEQYF.

This clone was counted between two and nine times. The chain carries TRBV7-2 and TRBJ1-1; 10 nucleotides match TRBD1. The CDR3 loop spans 14 amino acids. Unmatched junction bases numbered 2, after V lost 1 base and J lost 6 bases. The germline CDR1 and CDR2 sequences are SGHTA and FQGNSA. CDR3 in DNA: TGTGCCAGCAGCTTAGGGACAGGGGGGGCTGAAGCTTTCTTT. Translation: CASSLGTGGAEAFF.

The chain carries TRBV7-8 and TRBJ1-1; a possible D gene is TRBD1 (6 bases). Germline CDR1 and CDR2: SGHVS and FQNEAQ. This CDR3 has 12 residues. Deletions cut 1 base from V and 6 bases from J, with 6 bases between. CDR3 sequence: CASSLGGPEAFF. In DNA, the CDR3 is TGTGCCAGCAGCTTAGGGGGGCCTGAAGCTTTCTTT.

The chain carries TRBV10-3 and TRBJ1-1; no firm D call. The germline V and J ends were trimmed by 3 bases and 2 bases, with 13 bases remaining between them. The CDR3 loop spans 15 amino acids. Germline CDR1 and CDR2: ENHRY and SYGVKD. CDR3 region: CAISDPGSGNTEAFF. The CDR3 DNA sequence: TGTGCCATCAGTGACCCCGGAAGCGGTAACACTGAAGCTTTCTTT.

The genes are TRBV6-5 and TRBJ2-7, with 9 bases that match TRBD1. Trimming took 6 bases from V and 3 from J; bases not matched to a gene: 9. Germline assignment: CDR1 MNHEY and CDR2 SVGAGI. The CDR3 totals 15 residues. This CDR3 is CASRGETGGDYEQYF. The CDR3 DNA sequence: TGTGCCAGCAGGGGCGAGACAGGGGGGGACTACGAGCAGTACTTC.

The chain joins TRBV5-4 to TRBJ2-3, with D possibly being TRBD2 (6 bases). Between the trimmed V and J ends, which lost 2 bases and 4 bases, there was a span of 14 bases. CDR1 is SGHNT, CDR2 YYREEE, per germline (reference sequence). This CDR3 comprises 15 residues. CDR3 bases: TGTGCCAGCAGCTTTGGCGGGGTCGGGGCAGATACGCAGTATTTT. Translated, it gives CASSFGGVGADTQYF.

This clone came up once. V is TRBV7-9 and J is TRBJ1-5; tentatively, D is TRBD1 (6 bases). The CDR3 covers 15 residues. Germline CDR1 and CDR2: SEHNR and FQNEAQ (reference sequence). Trimming shortened V by 5 bases and J by 3 bases, and 14 bases separated the two germline ends. The CDR3 bases are TGTGCCAGCAGCCCTATCCAGGGGCACAATCAGCCCCAGCATTTT. It codes for CASSPIQGHNQPQHF.

The chain carries TRBV19 and TRBJ1-2; D might be TRBD1 (6 bases). Trimming stripped 6 bases from V and 8 bases from J, with 16 bases between. In germline, CDR1 is LNHDA, CDR2 SQIVND (reference sequence). This CDR3 has 13 residues. CDR3 in DNA: TGTGCCAGTAGCCTAGGGGGATATAGAGGCTACACCTTC. It translates to CASSLGGYRGYTF.

This chain uses TRBV29-1 with TRBJ1-4; unclear D gene. This CDR3 has 12 residues. Germline assignment: CDR1 SQVTM and CDR2 ANQGSEA. V was shortened by 4 bases and J by 6 bases, with 9 bases between the two germline ends. The DNA of the CDR3 is TGCAGCGTTGGAGGGATAGATGAAAAACTGTTTTTT. Protein product: CSVGGIDEKLFF.

This chain joins TRBV19 and TRBJ2-5; no clear D gene. V gave up 0 bases and J gave up 7 bases, with 6 bases separating them. Germline values: CDR1 LNHDA, CDR2 SQIVND (reference sequence). This CDR3 has 12 residues. CDR3 DNA: TGTGCCAGTAGTATAGATGACACGACCCAGTACTTC. This codes for CASSIDDTTQYF.

This clone appeared a few times. An end of the junction does not agree with germline; a read error may underlie this. The chain recombines TRBV7-9 with TRBJ1-1; no definite D call. Germline V gene lookup returns CDR1 SEHNR and CDR2 FQNEAQ (reference sequence). The CDR3 has 11 residues. The CDR3 sequence is CSSSSNTEAFF. In nucleotides, the CDR3 is TGTTCCAGCAGCTCAAACACTGAAGCTTTCTTT.